These 14 T cell receptor beta chains share one sample of origin, sequenced in a study of neurological immune-mediated disorders. TCRdb used MiXCR to reprocess the 5' RACE reads, holding one entry per CDR3 protein. Among around 50,000 distinct CDR3 sequences, about 3.8% were seen once, and the ten largest hold approximately 7.1%. The sequenced sample consisted of PBMCs. Source of these receptors: a man aged 55 to 70 with multiple sclerosis.

This clonotype was counted many times. This sequence joins TRBV28 and TRBJ2-7; D may be TRBD1 or TRBD2 (6 bases each). From germline, CDR1 is MDHEN and CDR2 SYDVKM. Deletions cut 5 bases from V and 2 bases from J, with 16 bases between. This CDR3 comprises 15 residues. CDR3 sequence (DNA): TGTGCCAGCAGTCCCCTAGGGGGGTATACCTACGAGCAGTACTTC. Translating gives CASSPLGGYTYEQYF.

Ten or more counts support this clonotype. The chain carries TRBV28 and TRBJ2-3; D is unclear. CDR1 is MDHEN and CDR2 is SYDVKM in the germline V gene. The CDR3 consists of 13 residues. Trimming removed 2 bases at V and 0 bases at J, with 3 bases between. The CDR3 DNA follows: TGTGCCAGCAGTTTAGACAGCACAGATACGCAGTATTTT. It yields the protein CASSLDSTDTQYF.

This clonotype has ten or more counts. The J gene is TRBJ1-2, the V gene TRBV20-1; D may be TRBD1 (6 bases). The CDR3 has 14 amino acids. V gave up 1 base and J gave up 2 bases, with 11 bases separating them. The germline CDR1 and CDR2 sequences are DFQATT and SNEGSKA (reference sequence). The CDR3 bases are TGCAGTGCTAGAGGTACAGGGAGGAACTATGGCTACACCTTC. Translating gives CSARGTGRNYGYTF.

Many counts were recorded for this clonotype. The gene calls are TRBV28 and TRBJ1-1, with 9 bases fitting TRBD1. From germline, CDR1 is MDHEN and CDR2 SYDVKM. J lost 6 bases, V lost 6 bases, and 11 bases had no gene match. The CDR3 has 15 residues. The CDR3 sequence: CASRIPGQGLAEAFF. CDR3 nucleotide sequence: TGTGCCAGCAGGATTCCGGGACAGGGCCTGGCTGAAGCTTTCTTT. Full variable domain (missing parts from reference TRBV28 and TRBJ1-1): DVKVTQSSRYLVKRTGEKVFLECVQDMDHENMFWYRQDPGLGLRLIYFSYDVKMKEKGDIPEGYSVSREKKERFSLILESASTNQTSMYLCASRIPGQGLAEAFFGQGTRLTVV.

This clonotype was picked up many times. Sequence at one end of the junction differs from germline and may be a read error. CDR3 in DNA: TGTGCCAGCAGCCTACAGGGCCAACAGACCCAGTACTTC. Its translation is CASSLQGQQTQYF. This chain joins TRBV5-8 and TRBJ2-5; maybe TRBD1 (6 bases). Germline assignment: CDR1 SGHTS and CDR2 YDEGEE. The CDR3 sequence is 13 residues long.

V is TRBV20-1 and J is TRBJ2-3, with D unresolved. V lost 4 bases and J lost 0, with 11 bases in between. This CDR3 is built from 14 residues. Germline-derived CDR1 and CDR2 are DFQATT and SNEGSKA (reference sequence). CDR3 sequence (DNA): TGCAGTGCTACCGATCTGGCTAGCACAGATACGCAGTATTTT. Amino acid sequence: CSATDLASTDTQYF.

This clonotype was seen many times. The chain employs TRBV27 and TRBJ2-2; unclear D gene. V was shortened by 6 bases and J by 2 bases, with 4 bases between the two germline ends. The CDR3 extends over 12 amino acids. Germline lookup yields CDR1 MNHEY and CDR2 SMNVEV (reference sequence). CDR3 residues: CASSYNTGELFF. The CDR3 DNA is TGTGCCAGCAGCTATAACACCGGGGAGCTGTTTTTT.

This clonotype was counted many times. The rearrangement links TRBV20-1 to TRBJ2-1, with TRBD2 matching 8 bases. CDR1 and CDR2 (germline): DFQATT, SNEGSKA (reference sequence). Germline trimming cut 5 bases from V and 9 bases from J; bases unmatched to any gene: 15. The CDR3 sequence is 15 residues long. The CDR3 DNA reads TGCAGTGCTGAGGAGCTCGGGAGGGATTCGGGTGAGCAGTTCTTC. As protein: CSAEELGRDSGEQFF.

This clonotype has a count of ten or more. J is TRBJ1-3 and V is TRBV20-1, with D unresolved. Germline-derived CDR1 and CDR2 are DFQATT and SNEGSKA (reference sequence). Trimming removed 5 bases at V and 3 bases at J, with 17 bases between. The CDR3 extends over 15 amino acids. This CDR3 is CSAWTQATYGNTIYF. CDR3 sequence (DNA): TGCAGTGCTTGGACCCAGGCTACGTATGGAAACACCATATATTTT.

In its sample, this clonotype was seen many times. The rearrangement uses TRBV19 and TRBJ1-5; D unclear. The V end lost 3 bases, the J end lost 6 bases, and 15 bases lay between the germline ends. This CDR3 contains 15 residues. From germline, CDR1 is LNHDA and CDR2 SQIVND (reference sequence). The CDR3 region has the DNA TGTGCCAGTAGTATCGAGAATCTCAGAGGTCAGCCCCAGCATTTT. Amino acid sequence: CASSIENLRGQPQHF.

This clonotype showed up many times. The chain couples TRBV18 to TRBJ2-7; 10 nucleotides agree with TRBD1. CDR3 length: 14 amino acids. The J segment lost 12 bases and the V segment lost 2 bases, leaving 10 bases of the junction unmatched. Germline V lookup: CDR1 KGHSH, CDR2 LQKENI. The CDR3 protein is CASSPRQGAYQGYF. In DNA, the CDR3 is TGTGCCAGCTCACCAAGACAGGGGGCTTATCAGGGGTACTTC.

This clonotype was detected a few times. A much bigger clone sits one base away, suggesting this may be a read error. This chain connects TRBV5-1 to TRBJ1-5; no clear D gene. Germline V gives CDR1 SGHRS, CDR2 YFSETQ. The CDR3 is made up of 14 amino acids. DNA for the CDR3: TGCGCCAGCAGCTTGGGTGGATACAATCAGCCCCAGAATTTT. Translation gives CASSLGGYNQPQNF.

This clonotype was seen ten or more times. This may be a read error: a much more frequent sequence differs by one nucleotide. The chain uses TRBV4-1 and TRBJ2-6, with a possible D match to TRBD2 (7 bases). The CDR3 runs to 16 residues. CDR1 and CDR2 (germline): MGHRA, YSYEKL. The chain's CDR3 is CASSRLQGAGAKVLTF. The CDR3 bases are TGCGCCAGCAGCCGCCTACAGGGCGCGGGGGCCAAAGTCCTGACTTTC.

In this sample, this clonotype turned up many times. This chain joins TRBV20-1 and TRBJ1-2, with D perhaps TRBD1 (6 bases). The germline CDR1 and CDR2 sequences are DFQATT and SNEGSKA (reference sequence). This CDR3 is 11 amino acids long. CDR3 protein: CRLRQARGYTF. The CDR3 DNA follows: TGCAGGCTAAGACAGGCGCGAGGCTACACCTTC.